Here is one T cell receptor beta chain with its context. Its cognate antigen is unknown. This may be a read error, as it is one base from a much larger clone. The CDR3 runs 17 residues. Germline assignment: CDR1 SGDLS and CDR2 YYNGEE. The data derive from a study of metastatic and nonmetastatic thyroid tumors. Overall study results and limits: Benign nodules reportedly had significantly lower TCR beta diversity than malignant thyroid tumors in blood and tumor.

From the PCR reads, TCRdb re-called clones with MiXCR. The table lists about 39,000 clones, 15% to 20% of them singletons. Until they underwent thyroid surgery, no patient had received any treatment. V and J are TRBV9 and TRBJ2-1; D remains ambiguous. The source material was tumor tissue. The sequence came from a female donor with papillary thyroid cancer or a benign thyroid nodule (not recorded which). Some clones in this sample may be carry-over from other donors' samples. In nucleotides, the CDR3 is TGTGCCAGCAGCTTATCCCCCGACTCGCGCACATACAATGGGCAGTTCTTC. Translating gives CASSLSPDSRTYNGQFF.